This passage covers 3 T cell receptor beta chains from one sample sequenced in a study of technical replicates of blood from a few donors. The protocol was immunoSEQ multiplex PCR, while the TCRdb copy is restricted to in-frame clones and leaves out a portion. The sample includes about 80,000 clones, roughly 96% of them seen just once. Sample: T cells isolated from PBMCs. These TCRs come from a human donor in good health.

The CDR3 sequence: CASSGGIANEQYF. CDR3 sequence (DNA): TGCGCCAGCAGCGGGGGGATAGCGAACGAGCAGTACTTC. The chain has TRBV5-1 and TRBJ2-7, with a tentative D call TRBD2 (6 bases). Trimming cost V 4 bases and J 5 bases, with 13 bases left between them. Germline CDR1 and CDR2: SGHRS and YFSETQ. The CDR3 loop spans 13 amino acids.

This rearrangement joins TRBV29-1 to TRBJ1-5, with D possibly TRBD1 on 5 matching bases. Looked up from germline, CDR1 is SQVTM and CDR2 is ANQGSEA. The CDR3 spans 11 residues. Trimming took 4 bases from V and 6 from J, leaving 7 bases between them. CDR3 sequence reads: CSVGRVQPQHF. CDR3 nucleotides: TGCAGCGTTGGCAGGGTTCAGCCCCAGCATTTT. Together with reference TRBV29-1 and TRBJ1-5, the CDR3 gives the full variable domain: SAVISQKPSRDICQRGTSLTIQCQVDSQVTMMFWYRQQPGQSLTLIATANQGSEATYESGFVIDKFPISRPNLTFSTLTVSNMSPEDSSIYLCSVGRVQPQHFGDGTRLSIL.

The chain links TRBV6-1 to TRBJ2-5; D might be TRBD1 (6 bases). The CDR3 consists of 16 residues. V lost 1 base and J 0 bases, leaving 12 bases between the germline ends. Germline V gives CDR1 MNHNS, CDR2 SASEGT. The CDR3 DNA follows: TGTGCCAGCAGTGAAGGAGACAGGCCCTACCAAGAGACCCAGTACTTC. As protein: CASSEGDRPYQETQYF.